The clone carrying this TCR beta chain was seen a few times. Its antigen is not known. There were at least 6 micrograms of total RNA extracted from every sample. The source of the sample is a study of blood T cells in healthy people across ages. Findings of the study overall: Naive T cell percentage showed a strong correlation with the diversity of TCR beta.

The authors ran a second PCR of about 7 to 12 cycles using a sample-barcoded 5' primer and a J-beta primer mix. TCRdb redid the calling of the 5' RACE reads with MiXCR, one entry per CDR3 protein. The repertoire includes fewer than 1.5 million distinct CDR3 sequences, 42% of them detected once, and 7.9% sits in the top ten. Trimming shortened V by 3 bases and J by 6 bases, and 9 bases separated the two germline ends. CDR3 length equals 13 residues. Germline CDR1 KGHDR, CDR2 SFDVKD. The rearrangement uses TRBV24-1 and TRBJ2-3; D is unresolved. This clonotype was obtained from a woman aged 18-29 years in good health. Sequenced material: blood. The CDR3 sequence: CATSDNPGDTQYF. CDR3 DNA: TGTGCCACCAGTGATAATCCCGGGGATACGCAGTATTTT.